This TCR beta chain came from a study of T cells in Graves' hyperthyroidism and ophthalmopathy. For the study at large: Prior to any treatment, at the point of initial diagnosis, peripheral blood was collected.

The CDR3 is 15 residues long. Germline CDR1 MNHEY, CDR2 SMNVEV (reference sequence). Trimming removed 6 bases at V and 1 base at J, with 13 bases between. A few counts support this clonotype. Amplified TCR beta CDR3 regions came from RNA transcripts. First-round RT-PCR of the TCR CDR3 relied on the HTBI primer set. TCRdb reprocessed the multiplex PCR reads with MiXCR, giving one entry per CDR3 protein. The table lists a few hundred thousand distinct CDR3 sequences, about 20% of them singletons, with around 50% in the top ten. An absence of ophthalmopathy progression within 18 months meant stable Graves' hyperthyroidism.

The source is a woman aged 50 to 65 with Graves' hyperthyroidism. Material: blood. This chain connects TRBV27 to TRBJ2-1, with a possible D match to TRBD1 (6 bases). The CDR3 DNA follows: TGTGCCAGCAGGTTGGGGGCAGGGTCCTACAATGAGCAGTTCTTC. This translates into CASRLGAGSYNEQFF.